This TCR beta chain was identified during a study of spatial heterogeneity in lung cancer. Study summary: Across the raw uncorrected reads, a unique TCR and UMI combination was observed, on average, more than ten times.

The CDR3 sequence is 14 residues long. The junction had 7 bases not matched to a gene; V was cut back by 6 bases and J by 3 bases. CDR1 is SNHLY and CDR2 is FYNNEI in the germline V gene. Time point of the sample: sample taken at primary tumor resection. The donor population consisted of just over 70 patients with untreated, early-stage non-small cell lung cancer. Extraction of whole RNA from tumor, nontumor lung or frozen PBMC preceded unsorted sequencing. TCR cDNA molecules were tagged individually, and each one carried a unique molecular identifier. TCRdb re-derived calls from the 5' RACE reads in MiXCR, one entry per CDR3 protein. The sample has about 45,000 distinct CDR3 sequences; about 13% are singletons.

The sequencing used PBMCs, collected at surgery. The rearrangement joins TRBV2 to TRBJ2-7; TRBD1 aligns across 8 bases. This TCR was recovered from a male donor with early-stage non-small cell lung cancer. In DNA form, the CDR3 reads TGTGCCAGCAGCGAACAGGGGGAATACTACGAGCAGTACTTC. It translates to CASSEQGEYYEQYF.